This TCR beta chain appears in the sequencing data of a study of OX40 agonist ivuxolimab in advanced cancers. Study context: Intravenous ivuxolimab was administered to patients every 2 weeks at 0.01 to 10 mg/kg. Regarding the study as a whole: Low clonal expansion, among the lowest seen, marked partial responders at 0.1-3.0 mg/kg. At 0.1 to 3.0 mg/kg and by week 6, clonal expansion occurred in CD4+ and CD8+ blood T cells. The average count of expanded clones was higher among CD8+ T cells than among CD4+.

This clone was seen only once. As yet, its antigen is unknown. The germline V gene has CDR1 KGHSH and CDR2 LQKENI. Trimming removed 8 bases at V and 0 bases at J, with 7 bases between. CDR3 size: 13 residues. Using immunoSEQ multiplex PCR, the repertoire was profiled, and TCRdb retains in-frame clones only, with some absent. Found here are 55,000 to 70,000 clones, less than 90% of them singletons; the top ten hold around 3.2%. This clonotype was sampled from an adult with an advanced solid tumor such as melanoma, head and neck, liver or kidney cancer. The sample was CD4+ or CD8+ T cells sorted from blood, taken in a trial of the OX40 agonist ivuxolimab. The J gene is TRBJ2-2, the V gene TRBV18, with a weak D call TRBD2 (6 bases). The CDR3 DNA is TGTGCCAGCGGGGGGACGAACACCGGGGAGCTGTTTTTT. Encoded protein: CASGGTNTGELFF.